These 11 T cell receptor beta chains share one sample of origin, sequenced in a study of blood T cell repertoires in COVID-19 (dated by TCRdb to the early 2020s). The library was made by the immunoSEQ multiplex PCR assay. TCRdb took over this immuneACCESS table, retaining in-frame rearrangements with V and J assigned. Such tables are incomplete; in checked studies, under half of the missing clones stem from an unresolved V gene, and the remainder is unexplained. Counted in this sample were 250,000 to 300,000 clones; about 91% of them appeared once. The ten largest clones add up to about an eighth of the sample. Sequenced: peripheral blood. Receptors were obtained from a woman aged 55-69 years with acute or convalescent COVID-19.

The chain uses TRBV4-1 and TRBJ2-7, with 8 bases identical to TRBD1. Per germline, CDR1 MGHRA and CDR2 YSYEKL. This CDR3 has 14 amino acids. With 1 base clipped from V and 3 bases from J, the junction kept 2 bases outside the gene matches. Written as DNA, the CDR3 is TGCGCCAGCAGCCAAGGACAGGGGATCTACGAGCAGTACTTC. This codes for CASSQGQGIYEQYF.

This clone was detected once. The chain couples TRBV7-2 to TRBJ2-7; 12 bases map to TRBD2. Germline CDR1 and CDR2: SGHTA and FQGNSA. CDR3 length: 17 amino acids. With V trimmed by 3 bases and J by 1 base, 7 bases remained unmatched. This CDR3 reads CASSLSSGGAQSYEQYF. In nucleotides, the CDR3 is TGTGCCAGCAGCTTGTCTAGCGGGGGGGCCCAGTCCTACGAGCAGTACTTC.

V and J are TRBV10-1 and TRBJ1-5, with 7 positions matching TRBD1. CDR1 is WNHNN, CDR2 SYGVQD, per germline (reference sequence). This CDR3 is built from 16 residues. With 11 bases clipped from V and 4 bases from J, the junction kept 17 bases outside the gene matches. CDR3 sequence (DNA): TGCGCCGCCCGCGTTGAGCCGGGACAGCAAAATCAGCCCCAGCATTTT. Protein: CAARVEPGQQNQPQHF.

This clone has more than one count but fewer than ten. V is TRBV5-1 and J is TRBJ2-2, with 7 bases lining up with TRBD1. Germline lookup yields CDR1 SGHRS and CDR2 YFSETQ. V was clipped by 6 bases and J by 5 bases; unmatched bases: 10. The CDR3 contains 15 residues. This CDR3 reads CASKTGDLGTGELFF. CDR3 DNA sequence: TGCGCCAGCAAAACAGGGGACCTGGGGACCGGGGAGCTGTTTTTT. Full variable domain (outside the CDR3, taken from reference TRBV5-1 and TRBJ2-2): KAGVTQTPRYLIKTRGQQVTLSCSPISGHRSVSWYQQTPGQGLQFLFEYFSETQRNKGNFPGRFSGRQFSNSRSEMNVSTLELGDSALYLCASKTGDLGTGELFFGEGSRLTVL.

V usage is TRBV18 and J usage is TRBJ1-3; possibly TRBD1 for D (5 bases). CDR1 is KGHSH, CDR2 LQKENI, per germline. This CDR3 is built from 13 residues. V lost 5 bases and J lost 2, with 7 bases in between. CDR3 sequence: CASSSGTGNTIYF. DNA of the CDR3: TGTGCCAGCTCATCAGGGACTGGAAACACCATATATTTT.

This clone has only one observation. The chain joins TRBV4-3 to TRBJ1-5, with D hard to call. V lost 0 bases, J lost 7 bases, and 7 bases lay in between. CDR3 size: 13 residues. Germline V gene data show CDR1 as LGHNA and CDR2 as YSLEER. The CDR3 spells CASSQERSQPQHF. The CDR3 bases are TGCGCCAGCAGCCAAGAGAGGTCACAGCCCCAGCATTTT.

The chain joins TRBV28 to TRBJ1-3; possible D gene TRBD1, 5 bases. CDR3 length: 15 amino acids. V lost 6 bases, J lost 0 bases, and 12 bases lay in between. Germline CDR1 and CDR2: MDHEN and SYDVKM. Here the CDR3 DNA reads TGTGCCAGCAGCTGGAGGGGATCCTCTGGAAACACCATATATTTT. Translated, it gives CASSWRGSSGNTIYF.

The gene calls are TRBV11-2 and TRBJ2-5; 16 bases align to TRBD2. The CDR3 sequence is 19 residues long. After removal of 7 bases from V and 5 bases from J, the junction contained 16 bases not matched to a gene. CDR1 is SGHAT, CDR2 FQNNGV, per germline. The CDR3 sequence: CASTRPGLAGGPRGETQYF. The CDR3 nucleotides read TGTGCCAGCACGAGACCGGGACTAGCGGGAGGGCCACGGGGGGAGACCCAGTACTTC.

V and J are TRBV7-2 and TRBJ1-2, with D perhaps matching TRBD1 (5 bases). The germline V and J ends were trimmed by 2 bases and 6 bases, with 13 bases remaining between them. Germline V lookup: CDR1 SGHTA, CDR2 FQGNSA. The CDR3 extends over 14 amino acids. CDR3 amino acids: CASSLFVSDNGYTF. The CDR3 bases are TGTGCCAGCAGCTTATTCGTCTCGGACAATGGCTACACCTTC.

The J gene is TRBJ2-1, the V gene TRBV27; 14 positions match TRBD2. Germline V gene lookup returns CDR1 MNHEY and CDR2 SMNVEV (reference sequence). The CDR3 length is 16 residues. Unmatched junction bases numbered 12, after V lost 5 bases and J lost 12 bases. The CDR3 DNA follows: TGTGCCAGCAGTCCAAATCCGGGACTAGCGGGAGATAGGCAGTTCTTC. It yields the protein CASSPNPGLAGDRQFF.

The V gene is TRBV2, the J gene TRBJ2-7, with D possibly being TRBD2 (5 bases). Per the germline V gene, CDR1 is SNHLY and CDR2 is FYNNEI. Trimming left V 1 base short and J 2 bases short, with 9 bases between. The CDR3 is made up of 14 amino acids. The DNA for the CDR3 is TGTGCCAGCAGTGAAGGGGAGATCGCCTACGAGCAGTACTTC. Protein: CASSEGEIAYEQYF.